These 9 T cell receptor beta chains were sequenced from one sample in a study of shared clonotypes between healthy human individuals. Clones were sequenced by immunoSEQ multiplex PCR, and TCRdb holds only the in-frame ones, with some missing. In the table there are about 2 million clones, 85% to 95% of which are singletons. The sample was naive CD4+ T cells sorted from blood. Indicated subset: CD45RA+ positively selected. These receptors originate from a man aged 18 to 30 in good health.

The chain couples TRBV18 to TRBJ2-3; D unclear. Deletions cut 2 bases from V and 0 bases from J, with 15 bases between. Germline-derived CDR1 and CDR2 are KGHSH and LQKENI. This CDR3 contains 17 residues. The CDR3 spells CASSPVVGISSTDTQYF. The CDR3 DNA follows: TGTGCCAGCTCACCAGTTGTTGGTATATCTAGCACAGATACGCAGTATTTT. The full variable domain, in which reference TRBV18 and TRBJ2-3 provide the parts outside the CDR3, is NAGVMQNPRHLVRRRGQEARLRCSPMKGHSHVYWYRQLPEEGLKFMVYLQKENIIDESGMPKERFSAEFPKEGPSILRIQQVVRGDSAAYFCASSPVVGISSTDTQYFGPGTRLTVL.

The chain carries TRBV9 and TRBJ1-5; 7 bases line up with TRBD1. The V gene's germline CDR1 is SGDLS and CDR2 YYNGEE. The CDR3 is 15 residues long. The V gene end was trimmed by 0 bases and the J gene end by 3 bases; junction bases not matched to a gene: 3. CDR3 amino acids: CASSVDGQVNQPQHF. The CDR3 DNA sequence: TGTGCCAGCAGCGTAGACGGACAGGTCAATCAGCCCCAGCATTTT.

The chain is built from TRBV2 and TRBJ1-4; D is undetermined. The V and J ends lost 4 bases and 5 bases respectively, with 17 bases between them. Germline assignment: CDR1 SNHLY and CDR2 FYNNEI. This CDR3 has 16 residues. The CDR3 loop is CASSGRMMSPNEKLFF. The CDR3, as DNA: TGTGCCAGCAGTGGCCGCATGATGTCACCAAATGAAAAACTGTTTTTT.

The chain uses TRBV5-1 and TRBJ2-6; no clear D gene. Germline V gene lookup returns CDR1 SGHRS and CDR2 YFSETQ. Trimming took 3 bases from V and 4 from J, leaving 5 bases between them. This CDR3 has 13 amino acids. CDR3 residues: CASSYAGANVLTF. In DNA form, the CDR3 reads TGCGCCAGCAGCTATGCAGGGGCCAACGTCCTGACTTTC.

This sequence joins TRBV2 and TRBJ1-2, with 9 bases identical to TRBD1. The V segment lost 4 bases and the J segment 6 bases; nucleotides outside the gene matches: 6. The CDR3 runs to 14 residues. Germline lookup yields CDR1 SNHLY and CDR2 FYNNEI. This CDR3 is CASSGQGGVDGYTF. The CDR3 nucleotides are TGTGCCAGCAGTGGACAGGGGGGGGTAGATGGCTACACCTTC.

The chain carries TRBV5-4 and TRBJ2-2, with D maybe TRBD1 (6 bases). V was clipped by 7 bases and J by 4 bases, with 20 bases between them. The CDR3 is made up of 16 amino acids. Germline values: CDR1 SGHNT, CDR2 YYREEE (reference sequence). The CDR3, as DNA: TGTGCCAGCTCGGGTTTAGGGGGACGAGGCACCGGGGAGCTGTTTTTT. As protein: CASSGLGGRGTGELFF.

In regard to this clone: This specimen includes other DNA sequences encoding the same CDR3. The rearrangement links TRBV2 to TRBJ2-7; unclear D gene. CDR3 length: 10 amino acids. Trimming cost V 5 bases and J 4 bases, with 3 bases left between them. Germline CDR1 is SNHLY and CDR2 is FYNNEI. The CDR3 is CASSLYEQYF. The CDR3 nucleotides are TGTGCCAGCAGTTTGTACGAGCAGTACTTC.

The genes are TRBV14 and TRBJ1-6; 7 positions match TRBD1. The CDR3 runs to 16 residues. Germline loops: CDR1 SGHDN, CDR2 FVKESK. The V and J ends lost 4 bases and 6 bases, in that order; junction bases with no gene match: 9. The CDR3 sequence is CASSRGTALGNSPLHF. As DNA, the CDR3 is TGTGCCAGCAGCCGCGGGACAGCCCTAGGTAATTCACCCCTCCACTTT.

The rearrangement uses TRBV7-9 and TRBJ1-6, with D perhaps TRBD1 (5 bases). Trimming left V 1 base short and J 10 bases short, with 14 bases between. Germline CDR1 and CDR2: SEHNR and FQNEAQ (reference sequence). The CDR3 extends over 15 amino acids. Written as DNA, the CDR3 is TGTGCCAGCAGCTTAGTAGAGGGGACCCGCTCACCCCTCCACTTT. This codes for CASSLVEGTRSPLHF.